These 5 T cell receptor beta chains were all obtained from the same sample, sequenced in a study of shared clonotypes between healthy human individuals. Sequencing was performed with immunoSEQ multiplex PCR; in TCRdb, only in-frame clones are kept and a portion is missing. The table lists more than 2,000,000 clones, more than 80% of them singletons. The sequencing sample was made of naive CD4+ T cells from PBMCs. Noted subset: CD45RA+ positively selected. The receptors come from a man between 18 and 29 years old in good health. Some clones in this sample may be carry-over from other donors' samples.

The V gene is TRBV5-1, the J gene TRBJ1-2; TRBD1 aligns across 7 bases. Per the germline V gene, CDR1 is SGHRS and CDR2 is YFSETQ. Unmatched junction bases numbered 9, after V lost 3 bases and J lost 4 bases. The CDR3 is made up of 15 amino acids. The CDR3 DNA follows: TGCGCCAGCAGCTCGGGGGACAGAGTTTCCTATGGCTACACCTTC. Protein sequence: CASSSGDRVSYGYTF. Supplemented by reference TRBV5-1 and TRBJ1-2, the full variable domain reads KAGVTQTPRYLIKTRGQQVTLSCSPISGHRSVSWYQQTPGQGLQFLFEYFSETQRNKGNFPGRFSGRQFSNSRSEMNVSTLELGDSALYLCASSSGDRVSYGYTFGSGTRLTVV.

The gene calls are TRBV11-3 and TRBJ2-5, with 7 positions matching TRBD1. V trimming: 4 bases; J trimming: 4 bases; junction bases outside the gene matches: 3. CDR3 size: 13 residues. Germline V gene data show CDR1 as SGHNT and CDR2 as YENEEA. CDR3 in amino acids: CASSYYRGETQYF. The CDR3 DNA reads as TGTGCCAGCAGCTATTACAGGGGAGAGACCCAGTACTTC.

The J gene is TRBJ2-1, the V gene TRBV11-3, with a tentative D call TRBD2 (6 bases). Per germline, CDR1 SGHNT and CDR2 YENEEA. Trimming stripped 5 bases from V and 3 bases from J, with 14 bases between. The CDR3 has 15 residues. The CDR3 sequence: CASSQRDSNYNEQFF. The DNA for the CDR3 is TGTGCCAGCAGCCAACGGGACTCTAACTACAATGAGCAGTTCTTC.

The V gene is TRBV10-1, the J gene TRBJ2-1; D is uncertain. Trimming shortened V by 4 bases and J by 6 bases, and 10 bases separated the two germline ends. Germline CDR1 reads WNHNN; CDR2 reads SYGVQD (reference sequence). The CDR3 extends over 13 amino acids. The CDR3 DNA reads TGCGCCAGCAGTGCGACTCTGGGCAATGAGCAGTTCTTC. This gives the protein CASSATLGNEQFF.

The chain employs TRBV20-1 and TRBJ2-7; D is perhaps TRBD1 (6 bases). Germline V lookup: CDR1 DFQATT, CDR2 SNEGSKA (reference sequence). The CDR3 length is 10 residues. Trimming took off 6 bases at V and 5 bases at J, with 8 bases between the two ends. CDR3 amino acids: CSARGHEQYF. CDR3 in DNA: TGCAGTGCCAGGGGACACGAGCAGTACTTC.